What follows is one T cell receptor (beta chain) and its context. Its antigen is unidentified. In germline, CDR1 is MNHNS, CDR2 SASEGT. The CDR3 covers 17 residues. The J segment lost 0 bases and the V segment lost 3 bases, leaving 9 bases of the junction unmatched. Unstimulated Tregs (CD4+CD25+CD127-) and CD4+CD25- non-Tregs were sorted from PBMCs. This specimen belongs to a study of Tregs in tolerant kidney transplant recipients. Overall study findings and caveats: This study did not directly address biological reproducibility. Tregs expanded with activated donor B cells seemed most donor-specific. Findings come from small patient numbers and require larger validation.

Sequenced by immunoSEQ multiplex PCR; TCRdb stores in-frame clones only, minus some. The sample has roughly 17,000 clones; around four fifths are singletons. The TCR comes from a human donor in good health. The V call is TRBV6-1, the J call TRBJ2-3, with 7 bases identical to TRBD2. The source material was Tregs from blood. The CDR3 nucleotides are TGTGCCAGCAGTGAGCGGTATTGGGGGGGAAGCACAGATACGCAGTATTTT. The encoded protein is CASSERYWGGSTDTQYF.